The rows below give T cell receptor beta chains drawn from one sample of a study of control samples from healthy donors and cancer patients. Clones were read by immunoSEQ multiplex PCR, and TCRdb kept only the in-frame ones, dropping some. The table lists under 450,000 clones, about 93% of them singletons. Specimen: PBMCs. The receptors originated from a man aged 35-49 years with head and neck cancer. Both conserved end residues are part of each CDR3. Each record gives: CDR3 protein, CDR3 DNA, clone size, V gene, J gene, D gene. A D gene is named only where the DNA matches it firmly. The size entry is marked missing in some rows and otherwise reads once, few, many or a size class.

CDR3 protein: CASSLARGLPEAFF
CDR3 DNA: TGTGCCAGCAGCTTAGCGCGGGGGCTACCTGAAGCTTTCTTT
clone size: .
V gene: TRBV7-9
J gene: TRBJ1-1
D gene: .

CDR3 protein: CASSYSRQGGYEQYF
CDR3 DNA: TGTGCCAGCAGTTACTCCCGACAGGGGGGCTACGAGCAGTACTTC
clone size: .
V gene: TRBV6-5
J gene: TRBJ2-7
D gene: TRBD1

CDR3 protein: CASSLREKTYNEQFF
CDR3 DNA: TGTGCCAGCAGCTTGCGGGAGAAGACCTACAATGAGCAGTTCTTC
clone size: .
V gene: TRBV5-6
J gene: TRBJ2-1
D gene: .

CDR3 protein: CAWDVAGRETQYF
CDR3 DNA: TGTGCCTGGGATGTAGCGGGAAGGGAGACCCAGTACTTC
clone size: .
V gene: TRBV30
J gene: TRBJ2-5
D gene: TRBD2

CDR3 protein: CASRQLTGTRENYGYTF
CDR3 DNA: TGTGCCAGTCGGCAGCTCACCGGGACAAGAGAGAACTATGGCTACACCTTC
clone size: .
V gene: TRBV19
J gene: TRBJ1-2
D gene: .

CDR3 protein: CASSLKILTGSDEQYF
CDR3 DNA: TGTGCCAGCAGCCTAAAGATACTGACAGGGAGTGACGAGCAGTACTTC
clone size: .
V gene: TRBV3-1/TRBV3-2
J gene: TRBJ2-7
D gene: TRBD1

CDR3 protein: CASRDVTGHVTEAFF
CDR3 DNA: TGTGCCAGCAGAGACGTAACAGGGCATGTCACTGAAGCTTTCTTT
clone size: few
V gene: TRBV3-1/TRBV3-2
J gene: TRBJ1-1
D gene: .

CDR3 protein: CASSKTTGTNEKLFF
CDR3 DNA: TGTGCCAGCAGTAAAACGACAGGGACTAATGAAAAACTGTTTTTT
clone size: .
V gene: TRBV6-5
J gene: TRBJ1-4
D gene: TRBD1

CDR3 protein: CASSSTNTGELFF
CDR3 DNA: TGTGCCAGCAGCTCCACGAACACCGGGGAGCTGTTTTTT
clone size: .
V gene: TRBV7-8
J gene: TRBJ2-2
D gene: .

CDR3 protein: CASSDRGYNQPQHF
CDR3 DNA: TGTGCCAGCAGTGACAGGGGCTATAATCAGCCCCAGCATTTT
clone size: .
V gene: TRBV25-1
J gene: TRBJ1-5
D gene: .

CDR3 protein: CASRGDSYEQYF
CDR3 DNA: TGTGCCAGCAGGGGAGACAGCTACGAGCAGTACTTC
clone size: .
V gene: TRBV2
J gene: TRBJ2-7
D gene: .

CDR3 protein: CASSYAWDIQYF
CDR3 DNA: TGTGCCAGCAGTTACGCTTGGGACATTCAGTACTTC
clone size: many
V gene: TRBV6-6
J gene: TRBJ2-4
D gene: .

CDR3 protein: CASSFIDRGVYEQYF
CDR3 DNA: TGTGCCAGCAGTTTTATTGACAGGGGGGTCTACGAGCAGTACTTC
clone size: .
V gene: TRBV28
J gene: TRBJ2-7
D gene: TRBD1

CDR3 protein: CASSKTATEAFF
CDR3 DNA: TGTGCCAGTAGTAAAACGGCCACTGAAGCTTTCTTT
clone size: .
V gene: TRBV19
J gene: TRBJ1-1
D gene: .

CDR3 protein: CASGRHRVRDDGYTF
CDR3 DNA: TGTGCCAGCGGTAGACACCGAGTTAGAGATGATGGCTACACCTTC
clone size: .
V gene: TRBV7-9
J gene: TRBJ1-2
D gene: .